The 24 T cell receptor beta chains given below trace back to one sample, sequenced in a study of sequential checkpoint blockade in melanoma. Specified treatment: randomized to nivolumab then ipilimumab (arm A) or the reverse (arm B). Clones were read by immunoSEQ multiplex PCR, and TCRdb kept only the in-frame ones, dropping some. The repertoire includes 12,000 or so clones, 25% to 35% of them detected once, and around a sixth sits in the top ten. The specimen comprised tumor tissue (inferred from file names), sampled from a patient given nivolumab and ipilimumab in sequence. Receptors originate from a human donor with melanoma.

This chain links TRBV28 with TRBJ2-7; 11 nucleotides line up with TRBD1. The CDR3 has 14 amino acids. The ends lost 7 bases at V and 7 bases at J; junction bases unmatched: 9. In germline, CDR1 is MDHEN, CDR2 SYDVKM. The CDR3 bases are TGTGCCAGCACCAAACGGGACAGGGGGAGTGAGCAGTACTTC. Translating it yields CASTKRDRGSEQYF.

This chain uses TRBV6-8 with TRBJ2-1; 8 nucleotides agree with TRBD2. With V trimmed by 0 bases and J by 3 bases, 7 bases remained unmatched. This CDR3 contains 17 residues. The germline V gene encodes CDR1 MNHGY and CDR2 SAAAGT. CDR3 nucleotides: TGTGCCAGCAGTTACTCGTCGGGTCTAGCGGGCTACAATGAGCAGTTCTTC. Protein product: CASSYSSGLAGYNEQFF.

This clone came up a few times. The chain uses TRBV11-3 and TRBJ2-1; 8 bases match TRBD1. V was pared by 4 bases and J by 0 bases, with 5 bases of the junction left unmatched. Germline CDR1 reads SGHNT; CDR2 reads YENEEA. There are 16 residues in the CDR3. The CDR3 spells CASSSNRGSSYNEQFF. The CDR3 bases are TGTGCCAGCAGCTCGAACAGGGGGAGCTCCTACAATGAGCAGTTCTTC.

The genes are TRBV29-1 and TRBJ1-2, with 8 bases identical to TRBD1. Germline V lookup: CDR1 SQVTM, CDR2 ANQGSEA. V shed 4 bases, J shed 4 bases, and the junction held 8 bases outside the gene matches. This CDR3 region has 14 residues. The CDR3 sequence: CSVAPGTGIYGYTF. The CDR3, as DNA: TGCAGCGTTGCTCCCGGGACAGGCATCTATGGCTACACCTTC.

This clone was seen at least ten times. The chain is built from TRBV11-3 and TRBJ2-1; 14 bases map to TRBD2. CDR3 length equals 19 residues. The trim removed 5 bases at V and 5 bases at J, leaving 14 bases unmatched. CDR1 SGHNT and CDR2 YENEEA come from the germline V gene. CDR3 loop: CASSGGTSGRLYGHNEQFF. CDR3 DNA sequence: TGTGCCAGCAGCGGCGGGACTAGCGGGAGATTATATGGGCACAATGAGCAGTTCTTC.

V usage is TRBV28 and J usage is TRBJ1-2; TRBD1 agrees at 7 bases. The V and J ends lost 5 bases and 0 bases, in that order; junction bases with no gene match: 9. The CDR3 is 16 amino acids. The germline CDR1 and CDR2 sequences are MDHEN and SYDVKM. The CDR3 is CASSGRGTLSNYGYTF. The CDR3 DNA follows: TGTGCCAGCAGTGGCAGGGGGACCCTTTCTAACTATGGCTACACCTTC.

CDR3 nucleotide sequence: TGTGCCAGCAGTTTAATGTCGTACCTACTTTACCAAGAGACCCAGTACTTC. Its translation is CASSLMSYLLYQETQYF. The chain links TRBV28 to TRBJ2-5; D is undetermined. The CDR3 is made up of 17 amino acids. Germline V gene sequence: CDR1 MDHEN, CDR2 SYDVKM. Trimming stripped 2 bases from V and 0 bases from J, with 16 bases between.

The chain couples TRBV6-8 to TRBJ1-5; TRBD1 agrees at 12 bases. V lost 7 bases to trimming and J lost 2 bases; unmatched junction nucleotides: 9. This CDR3 is built from 17 residues. Germline V gene data show CDR1 as MNHGY and CDR2 as SAAAGT. CDR3 nucleotide sequence: TGTGCCAGCACTCGGGGACAGGGGGCTAAGGGCAATCAGCCCCAGCATTTT. This gives the protein CASTRGQGAKGNQPQHF.

This clone was counted only a few times. The V and J genes are TRBV4-1 and TRBJ2-7, with TRBD1 as a possible D gene (5 bases). The CDR3 loop spans 15 amino acids. Germline V gene sequence: CDR1 MGHRA, CDR2 YSYEKL. The ends were cut back, 0 bases at V and 0 bases at J, with 9 bases in the middle. CDR3: CASSQEGRASYEQYF. CDR3 coding DNA: TGCGCCAGCAGCCAAGAGGGCAGGGCCTCCTACGAGCAGTACTTC.

This clone was picked up a small number of times. The genes are TRBV12-2 and TRBJ2-1; the table calls TRBD2, which could not be checked here. TRBV12-2 represents a pseudogene. The CDR3 spans 16 residues. The CDR3 DNA reads TGTGCAAGTCGCTTAGGAACGGAGAGTAGTTACAATGAGCAGTTCTTC. It translates to CASRLGTESSYNEQFF.

Sample share makes this clone medium-sized. V is TRBV11-3 and J is TRBJ2-1, with 9 nucleotides matching TRBD2. J gave up 4 bases and V 5 bases, and 21 bases lay outside the gene matches. CDR1 and CDR2 (germline): SGHNT, YENEEA. This CDR3 spans 20 amino acids. In DNA, the CDR3 is TGTGCCAGCAGCCCCCGAGGAGGGCTAGCGGGACCCTACCTGTACAATGAGCAGTTCTTC. Translation gives CASSPRGGLAGPYLYNEQFF.

The chain has TRBV18 and TRBJ2-1; 9 bases agree with TRBD1. In germline, CDR1 is KGHSH, CDR2 LQKENI. The V gene end was trimmed by 6 bases and the J gene end by 2 bases; junction bases not matched to a gene: 5. The CDR3 is made up of 15 amino acids. The CDR3 bases are TGTGCCAGCTCCGGCGACAGGGGGGCCTACAATGAGCAGTTCTTC. This encodes CASSGDRGAYNEQFF.

This clone was detected a few times. This chain connects TRBV7-1 to TRBJ2-3; D possibly corresponds to TRBD2 (6 bases). TRBV7-1 is an ORF for which the function is uncertain. CDR3 length: 16 residues. Trimming pared 5 bases from V and 3 bases from J, leaving 18 bases between. CDR3 sequence: CASSPNQRVRTDTQYF. As DNA, the CDR3 is TGTGCCAGCAGCCCCAATCAGCGGGTCCGGACAGATACGCAGTATTTT.

This rearrangement joins TRBV19 to TRBJ1-2; the D is unclear. The CDR3 is 15 amino acids. Per germline, CDR1 LNHDA and CDR2 SQIVND (reference sequence). Trimming took off 1 base at V and 4 bases at J, with 13 bases between the two ends. The CDR3 loop is CASSIVGRRTYGYTF. CDR3 sequence (DNA): TGTGCCAGTAGTATAGTAGGCAGGCGGACCTATGGCTACACCTTC.

The chain combines TRBV11-3 with TRBJ2-5; tentative D call: TRBD2 (6 bases). Trimming shortened V by 0 bases and J by 5 bases, and 13 bases separated the two germline ends. The germline CDR1 and CDR2 sequences are SGHNT and YENEEA. There are 15 residues in the CDR3. The CDR3 DNA reads as TGTGCCAGCAGCTTAGAGGGCACGGCGGGGGAGACCCAGTACTTC. Protein sequence: CASSLEGTAGETQYF.

The chain joins TRBV6-8 to TRBJ1-2; D is perhaps TRBD1 (5 bases). Germline CDR1 reads MNHGY; CDR2 reads SAAAGT. The CDR3 extends over 13 amino acids. V lost 4 bases and J lost 6, with 12 bases in between. CDR3 sequence reads: CASSLTGGDGYTF. The CDR3 DNA reads TGTGCCAGCAGTTTAACGGGGGGGGATGGCTACACCTTC.

This clone showed up just a few times. The rearrangement links TRBV12-5 to TRBJ1-5, with unresolved D. Per the germline V gene, CDR1 is LGHNT and CDR2 is FRNRAP. The length of the CDR3 is 15 residues. CDR3 residues: CASTGGMGSNQPQHF. CDR3 DNA: TGTGCCAGCACGGGCGGAATGGGAAGCAATCAGCCCCAGCATTTT.

The rearrangement links TRBV11-3 to TRBJ2-7, with a possible D match to TRBD1 (5 bases). The germline gives CDR1 SGHNT, CDR2 YENEEA. V lost 3 bases and J 3 bases, leaving 12 bases between the germline ends. There are 14 residues in the CDR3. DNA for the CDR3: TGTGCCAGCAGCTTTAGTCAGGGCCTCTACGAGCAGTACTTC. Translated, it gives CASSFSQGLYEQYF. Combining the CDR3 with reference TRBV11-3 and TRBJ2-7 gives the whole variable domain EAGVVQSPRYKIIEKKQPVAFWCNPISGHNTLYWYLQNLGQGPELLIRYENEEAVDDSQLPKDRFSAERLKGVDSTLKIQPAELGDSAVYLCASSFSQGLYEQYFGPGTRLTVT.

V is TRBV18 and J is TRBJ1-3; a possible D gene is TRBD1 (5 bases). CDR1 and CDR2 (germline): KGHSH, LQKENI. Trimming shortened V by 4 bases and J by 0 bases, and 19 bases separated the two germline ends. CDR3 length: 18 amino acids. The CDR3 reads CASSLVTYGTSSGNTIYF. CDR3 nucleotide sequence: TGTGCCAGCTCACTGGTGACATATGGGACGAGCTCTGGAAACACCATATATTTT.

The sample holds a few counts of this clone. This chain links TRBV7-2 with TRBJ2-7; D not resolved. The CDR3 sequence is 13 residues long. V was cut by 5 bases and J by 4 bases, with 12 bases left in between. CDR1 and CDR2 (germline): SGHTA, FQGNSA. In nucleotides, the CDR3 is TGTGCCAGCAGCCCTGGACGGAATTACGAGCAGTACTTC. Translated: CASSPGRNYEQYF.

The chain couples TRBV4-1 to TRBJ2-3; unclear D gene. The germline V and J ends were trimmed by 3 bases and 6 bases, with 10 bases remaining between them. Germline CDR1 reads MGHRA; CDR2 reads YSYEKL. This CDR3 is built from 13 residues. CDR3 sequence reads: CASSHRASDTQYF. CDR3 nucleotides: TGCGCCAGCAGCCACCGCGCGTCGGATACGCAGTATTTT.

V is TRBV6-8 and J is TRBJ1-2, with TRBD1 matching 9 bases. Trimming at V came to 0 bases and at J to 5 bases, leaving 7 bases not matched to a gene. CDR1 is MNHGY, CDR2 SAAAGT, per germline. The CDR3 extends over 16 amino acids. DNA of the CDR3: TGTGCCAGCAGTTACTCCGGACAGGGGAACCTTTATGGCTACACCTTC. This translates into CASSYSGQGNLYGYTF.

This clone appeared a few times. The chain joins TRBV11-3 to TRBJ1-4; 7 bases map to TRBD1. CDR1 is SGHNT and CDR2 is YENEEA in the germline V gene. V lost 4 bases, J lost 4 bases, and 6 bases stayed unmatched. This CDR3 spans 15 amino acids. This chain's CDR3 is CASSSWTGNNEKLFF. The DNA of the CDR3 is TGTGCCAGCAGCTCCTGGACAGGAAATAATGAAAAACTGTTTTTT.

The rearrangement joins TRBV11-3 to TRBJ2-6; TRBD1 aligns across 7 bases. CDR1 is SGHNT and CDR2 is YENEEA in the germline V gene. CDR3 length: 16 residues. J gave up 4 bases and V 5 bases, and 8 bases lay outside the gene matches. CDR3: CASSGYRGSGANVLTF. The CDR3 nucleotides read TGTGCCAGCAGCGGATACAGGGGCTCGGGGGCCAACGTCCTGACTTTC.